A single sample gave rise to the 21 T cell receptor beta chains below, sequenced in a study of response to subunit inactivated influenza vaccine. From the RT-PCR reads, TCRdb called clonotypes with MiXCR, one entry per CDR3 protein. The sample includes hundreds of thousands of distinct CDR3 sequences, approximately 15% seen only once; the top ten take 6% to 7%. The material sequenced was PBMCs from blood, taken 14 to 15 days before vaccination. Receptor source: a man in his fifties who received an inactivated influenza vaccine.

The chain uses TRBV4-1 and TRBJ1-5; D remains ambiguous. Germline CDR1 reads MGHRA; CDR2 reads YSYEKL. V was clipped by 4 bases and J by 6 bases, with 16 bases between them. The length of the CDR3 is 15 residues. The chain's CDR3 is CASSRALHLSQPQHF. For the CDR3, the DNA is TGCGCCAGCAGCCGGGCCCTACATCTTAGTCAGCCCCAGCATTTT.

The chain links TRBV2 to TRBJ2-7; TRBD2 might be the D (5 bases). Germline V lookup: CDR1 SNHLY, CDR2 FYNNEI. V lost 5 bases, J lost 5 bases, and 13 bases lay in between. The CDR3 totals 13 residues. Here the CDR3 DNA reads TGTGCCAGCAGTATCGGACTGCCAAACGAGCAGTACTTC. This encodes CASSIGLPNEQYF.

This clonotype was observed a few times. Written as DNA, the CDR3 is TGCGCCAGCAACATGGCAGGGGGCGAGCAGTACTTC. Protein: CASNMAGGEQYF. The V call is TRBV4-3, the J call TRBJ2-7; 7 bases align to TRBD1. This CDR3 has 12 amino acids. V trimming: 7 bases; J trimming: 6 bases; junction bases outside the gene matches: 6. The V gene's germline CDR1 is LGHNA and CDR2 YSLEER.

This clonotype has more than one count but fewer than ten. The junction and the germline gene differ at one end; a read error may be behind it. This chain joins TRBV11-2 and TRBJ2-2; D unresolved. Germline V CDR1 and CDR2: SGHAT, FQNNGV. CDR3 length: 13 residues. Written as DNA, the CDR3 is TGTGCCAGCAGCTTAAGTTTGTTGTCGGTTACGGTTTTT. The encoded protein is CASSLSLLSVTVF.

This chain joins TRBV10-3 and TRBJ2-3; no definite D call. Between the trimmed V and J ends, which lost 1 base and 5 bases, there was a span of 13 bases. This CDR3 region has 15 residues. Looked up from germline, CDR1 is ENHRY and CDR2 is SYGVKD. The CDR3 region is CAISEYRERVDTQYF. In DNA form, the CDR3 reads TGTGCCATCAGTGAGTACAGAGAAAGGGTAGATACGCAGTATTTT.

This clonotype was seen only a few times. The V and J genes are TRBV4-1 and TRBJ1-3, with D hard to call. The CDR3 loop spans 16 amino acids. The germline CDR1 and CDR2 sequences are MGHRA and YSYEKL. The germline V and J ends were trimmed by 1 base and 1 base, with 11 bases remaining between them. This CDR3 reads CASSQGPTGSGNTIYF. The CDR3, as DNA: TGCGCCAGCAGCCAAGGGCCGACGGGGTCTGGAAACACCATATATTTT.

This clonotype turned up a few times. J is TRBJ2-3 and V is TRBV20-1; D possibly corresponds to TRBD2 (5 bases). CDR1 is DFQATT and CDR2 is SNEGSKA in the germline V gene (reference sequence). This CDR3 has 14 residues. Trimming took off 6 bases at V and 4 bases at J, with 17 bases between the two ends. The chain's CDR3 is CSANRGRVADTQYF. Here the CDR3 DNA reads TGCAGTGCGAACCGGGGAAGAGTAGCAGATACGCAGTATTTT.

V usage is TRBV19 and J usage is TRBJ2-2; 7 bases match TRBD1. The ends lost 8 bases at V and 1 base at J; junction bases unmatched: 4. The CDR3 length is 14 residues. Germline V gene data show CDR1 as LNHDA and CDR2 as SQIVND (reference sequence). The CDR3 bases are TGTGCCAGTCGACAGGGTTTGAACACCGGGGAGCTGTTTTTT. It specifies CASRQGLNTGELFF.

The rearrangement joins TRBV7-2 to TRBJ2-1, with D unresolved. Germline V gene sequence: CDR1 SGHTA, CDR2 FQGNSA. The V end lost 1 base, the J end lost 6 bases, and 10 bases lay between the germline ends. The CDR3 is 14 amino acids. The CDR3 DNA is TGTGCCAGCAGCTTAGATCCGACAATCAATGAGCAGTTCTTC. It is translated as CASSLDPTINEQFF.

Ten or more counts support this clonotype. The CDR3 protein is CASASLRTPSYEQYF. The CDR3 nucleotides are TGTGCCAGCGCATCCCTGCGGACACCTTCCTACGAGCAGTACTTC. The chain employs TRBV7-9 and TRBJ2-7; a possible D gene is TRBD1 (5 bases). Trimming removed 8 bases at V and 1 base at J, with 18 bases between. This CDR3 has 15 amino acids. The germline V gene encodes CDR1 SEHNR and CDR2 FQNEAQ (reference sequence).

As concerns this clonotype: Compared with germline, one end of the junction differs, possibly owing to a read error. The J gene is TRBJ2-1, the V gene TRBV15, with D perhaps TRBD2 (5 bases). The germline V gene has CDR1 LNHNV and CDR2 YYDKDF (reference sequence). The CDR3 contains 14 residues. CDR3: CATSGEYGDNEQFF. The CDR3 DNA sequence: TGTGCCACCAGCGGAGAATACGGGGACAATGAGCAGTTCTTC.

V usage is TRBV20-1 and J usage is TRBJ1-5; D perhaps matches TRBD1 (5 bases). The CDR3 is 15 amino acids. Trimming left V 3 bases short and J 11 bases short, with 23 bases between. Germline assignment: CDR1 DFQATT and CDR2 SNEGSKA (reference sequence). In DNA form, the CDR3 reads TGCAGTGCTAGGAGGGGAGGACGGGCCCAAGGGACCCAGCATTTT. Protein: CSARRGGRAQGTQHF.

Only a few counts were recorded for this clonotype. The chain carries TRBV6-2 or TRBV6-3 and TRBJ1-3, with D possibly matching TRBD1 (5 bases). Trimming took 7 bases from V and 0 from J, leaving 16 bases between them. From germline, CDR1 is MNHEY and CDR2 SVGEGT. This CDR3 has 16 residues. CDR3 in amino acids: CASNFRRQSSGNTIYF. The CDR3, as DNA: TGTGCCAGCAACTTCCGCAGACAGAGCTCTGGAAACACCATATATTTT.

Only a few counts were recorded for this clonotype. This chain uses TRBV7-9 with TRBJ2-7, with TRBD1 matching 7 bases. Germline lookup yields CDR1 SEHNR and CDR2 FQNEAQ (reference sequence). Trimming removed 5 bases from V and 4 bases from J; junction bases left unmatched: 14. CDR3 length: 16 amino acids. The CDR3 coding sequence is TGTGCCAGCAGCCAAGGCTTCCCCCTGACAGGGTACGAGCAGTACTTC. Its protein is CASSQGFPLTGYEQYF. Full variable domain (remainder filled in from reference TRBV7-9 and TRBJ2-7): DTGVSQNPRHKITKRGQNVTFRCDPISEHNRLYWYRQTLGQGPEFLTYFQNEAQLEKSRLLSDRFSAERPKGSFSTLEIQRTEQGDSAMYLCASSQGFPLTGYEQYFGPGTRLTVT.

This clonotype was observed a few times. The chain joins TRBV6-1 to TRBJ1-1; D gene unclear. The length of the CDR3 is 16 residues. CDR1 and CDR2 from the germline V gene are MNHNS and SASEGT. Trimming left V 2 bases short and J 0 bases short, with 13 bases between. CDR3 bases: TGTGCCAGCAGTGAATCGGCAAACATCATGAACACTGAAGCTTTCTTT. Translation gives CASSESANIMNTEAFF.

This clonotype was seen repeatedly, ten times or more. The chain's CDR3 is CAWRHYNEQFF. The CDR3 DNA reads TGTGCCTGGAGGCACTACAATGAGCAGTTCTTC. The J gene is TRBJ2-1, the V gene TRBV30; D gene ambiguous. CDR1 is GTSNPN, CDR2 SVGIG, per germline (reference sequence). V dropped 3 bases and J dropped 3 bases, with 3 bases sitting between them. This CDR3 region has 11 residues.

The chain has TRBV4-1 and TRBJ2-7; 13 bases fit TRBD2. V shed 1 base and J 2 bases; nucleotides not matched to a gene: 14. The CDR3 spans 20 residues. Germline-derived CDR1 and CDR2 are MGHRA and YSYEKL. The CDR3 here is CASSQAFYLVGTSGTYEQYF. Written as DNA, the CDR3 is TGCGCCAGCAGCCAAGCTTTTTATCTTGTCGGGACTAGCGGGACCTACGAGCAGTACTTC.

The chain combines TRBV7-2 with TRBJ1-4, with D tentatively TRBD1 (5 bases). The germline V gene encodes CDR1 SGHTA and CDR2 FQGNSA. Trimming removed 5 bases from V and 5 bases from J, with 15 bases in between. CDR3 length: 15 amino acids. The CDR3 reads CASSLPSGLNEKLFF. The DNA for the CDR3 is TGTGCCAGCAGCCTACCTTCAGGGCTGAATGAAAAACTGTTTTTT.

The J gene is TRBJ1-4, the V gene TRBV2, with 7 bases lining up with TRBD1. CDR1 and CDR2 from the germline V gene are SNHLY and FYNNEI. CDR3 length: 14 residues. V was clipped by 6 bases and J by 6 bases; unmatched bases: 7. The CDR3 DNA reads as TGTGCCAGCAGACGGGACAGCCTCGATGAAAAACTGTTTTTT. It translates to CASRRDSLDEKLFF.

The rearrangement links TRBV18 to TRBJ2-7; D is unclear. Germline-derived CDR1 and CDR2 are KGHSH and LQKENI. The CDR3 consists of 15 residues. V gave up 6 bases and J gave up 4 bases, with 19 bases separating them. The DNA of the CDR3 is TGTGCCAGCTCGCAATATTCCCGAGTAGGGTACGAGCAGTACTTC. This sequence encodes CASSQYSRVGYEQYF.

This clonotype was seen many times. J is TRBJ2-3 and V is TRBV12-3 or TRBV12-4; TRBD2 matches 7 bases. The length of the CDR3 is 14 residues. With 3 bases clipped from V and 5 bases from J, the junction kept 5 bases outside the gene matches. CDR3 DNA: TGTGCCAGCAGTTTTAGGGGCGGGGGAGATACGCAGTATTTT. Protein sequence: CASSFRGGGDTQYF.